Presented here are 21 T cell receptor beta chains from one specimen sequenced in a study of blood T cell repertoires in COVID-19. Produced via immunoSEQ multiplex PCR; TCRdb's table is partial and in-frame only. The table records some 120,000 clones, 70% to 90% of them present only once. Sample: peripheral blood. The source is a man in his fifties or sixties with acute or convalescent COVID-19.

V is TRBV25-1 and J is TRBJ2-6; 10 bases are shared with TRBD1. The V and J ends lost 6 bases and 4 bases, in that order; junction bases with no gene match: 9. The length of the CDR3 is 17 residues. Germline CDR1 reads MGHDK; CDR2 reads SYGVNS. CDR3: CASRGDRGGEGANVLTF. Here the CDR3 DNA reads TGTGCCAGCAGAGGGGACAGGGGTGGGGAGGGGGCCAACGTCCTGACTTTC.

This clone was recorded only once. V and J are TRBV6-5 and TRBJ2-7; 7 bases fit TRBD1. The CDR3 runs to 15 residues. CDR1 is MNHEY and CDR2 is SVGAGI in the germline V gene. V lost 0 bases and J lost 7; bases outside the gene matches: 9. DNA of the CDR3: TGTGCCAGCAGTTACTCCAGGACAGGAAATTGGGAGCAGTACTTC. It yields the protein CASSYSRTGNWEQYF.

V gene TRBV4-1 combines with J gene TRBJ1-2; the match to TRBD1 covers 11 bases. This CDR3 spans 17 amino acids. V trimming: 0 bases; J trimming: 3 bases; junction bases outside the gene matches: 6. The V gene's germline CDR1 is MGHRA and CDR2 YSYEKL. CDR3 in DNA: TGCGCCAGCAGCCAAGAAACGGGGACAGGGGGGTACTATGGCTACACCTTC. Amino acid sequence: CASSQETGTGGYYGYTF.

This rearrangement joins TRBV9 to TRBJ2-1; no reliable D call. From germline, CDR1 is SGDLS and CDR2 YYNGEE. This CDR3 spans 15 amino acids. The V and J ends lost 0 bases and 0 bases respectively, with 7 bases between them. The CDR3 loop reads CASSVEPGSYNEQFF. For the CDR3, the DNA is TGTGCCAGCAGCGTAGAACCAGGCTCCTACAATGAGCAGTTCTTC.

The chain carries TRBV6-6 and TRBJ2-1, with 10 bases lining up with TRBD2. The CDR3 totals 17 residues. V lost 5 bases, J lost 5 bases, and 12 bases stayed unmatched. CDR1 and CDR2 (germline): MNHNY, SVGAGI (reference sequence). The CDR3 region is CASSRWTSGVGNNEQFF. DNA for the CDR3: TGTGCCAGCAGTCGATGGACTAGCGGAGTGGGAAACAATGAGCAGTTCTTC.

This chain uses TRBV6-5 with TRBJ1-2, with a possible D match to TRBD1 (6 bases). The CDR3 has 15 residues. The V end was cut by 0 bases, the J end by 3 bases, with 11 bases between. Germline assignment: CDR1 MNHEY and CDR2 SVGAGI. The CDR3 DNA is TGTGCCAGCAGTTACTCGAGGGGGTTTGACTATGGCTACACCTTC. Encoded protein: CASSYSRGFDYGYTF.

V usage is TRBV2 and J usage is TRBJ1-6; 7 nucleotides agree with TRBD1. The CDR3 is made up of 14 amino acids. V shed 5 bases and J 10 bases; nucleotides not matched to a gene: 8. From germline, CDR1 is SNHLY and CDR2 FYNNEI. The CDR3 coding sequence is TGTGCCAGCAGTCGCGACTCGACAGGGTCACCCCTCCACTTT. Protein: CASSRDSTGSPLHF.

This chain links TRBV9 with TRBJ2-3, with 7 bases lining up with TRBD2. The CDR3 runs 14 residues. Germline CDR1 SGDLS, CDR2 YYNGEE. V shed 6 bases and J 6 bases; nucleotides not matched to a gene: 10. The CDR3 loop reads CASTAGDYRDTQYF. DNA for the CDR3: TGTGCCAGCACCGCCGGGGACTATCGGGATACGCAGTATTTT.

The chain uses TRBV27 and TRBJ2-1; 9 bases match TRBD2. This CDR3 has 16 residues. Germline values: CDR1 MNHEY, CDR2 SMNVEV (reference sequence). V lost 6 bases and J lost 0; bases outside the gene matches: 6. The CDR3 DNA is TGTGCCAGCAGCCCTATACTAGCGGGCTCCTACAATGAGCAGTTCTTC. It is translated as CASSPILAGSYNEQFF.

This clone was seen a handful of times. V gene TRBV2 combines with J gene TRBJ2-7, with TRBD1 matching over 9 bases. V gave up 5 bases and J gave up 6 bases; unmatched junction bases: 5. CDR1 is SNHLY, CDR2 FYNNEI, per germline. The length of the CDR3 is 13 residues. For the CDR3, the DNA is TGTGCCAGCAGTACCGGGACAGGGAGCGAGCAGTACTTC. This sequence encodes CASSTGTGSEQYF. Full variable domain (remainder filled in from reference TRBV2 and TRBJ2-7): EPEVTQTPSHQVTQMGQEVILRCVPISNHLYFYWYRQILGQKVEFLVSFYNNEISEKSEIFDDQFSVERPDGSNFTLKIRSTKLEDSAMYFCASSTGTGSEQYFGPGTRLTVT.

The chain couples TRBV4-2 to TRBJ2-7; D remains ambiguous. With 0 bases removed from V and 3 bases from J, the gap between germline ends came to 9 bases. Per germline, CDR1 LGHNA and CDR2 YNFKEQ. The CDR3 covers 14 residues. The CDR3 coding sequence is TGTGCCAGCAGCCAAGATGGGCAGGACTACGAGCAGTACTTC. Its protein product is CASSQDGQDYEQYF.

The chain employs TRBV5-1 and TRBJ2-5; TRBD1 matches 8 bases. Germline V gene data show CDR1 as SGHRS and CDR2 as YFSETQ. V dropped 0 bases and J dropped 1; count of bases not matched to a gene: 11. CDR3 size: 18 residues. The CDR3 reads CASSLALTRDRFQETQYF. The CDR3 nucleotides are TGCGCCAGCAGCTTGGCCCTTACCAGGGACAGGTTCCAAGAGACCCAGTACTTC.

The V gene is TRBV24-1, the J gene TRBJ2-5, with 11 nucleotides matching TRBD1. The junction had 5 bases not matched to a gene; V was cut back by 4 bases and J by 5 bases. CDR3 length equals 15 residues. The germline V gene has CDR1 KGHDR and CDR2 SFDVKD. The CDR3 here is CATSEGTGGRETQYF. The DNA of the CDR3 is TGTGCCACCAGTGAAGGGACAGGGGGTAGGGAGACCCAGTACTTC.

V and J are TRBV19 and TRBJ2-7; tentatively, D is TRBD2 (5 bases). The CDR3 has 15 amino acids. Trimming stripped 3 bases from V and 0 bases from J, with 12 bases between. CDR1 is LNHDA and CDR2 is SQIVND in the germline V gene (reference sequence). CDR3 nucleotide sequence: TGTGCCAGTAGTATTGGAGCGGAAAGCTCCTACGAGCAGTACTTC. It translates to CASSIGAESSYEQYF.

The chain is built from TRBV6-5 and TRBJ1-1; a weak D match, TRBD1 (5 bases). Germline CDR1 and CDR2: MNHEY and SVGAGI. The V and J ends lost 0 bases and 3 bases respectively, with 14 bases between them. This CDR3 has 16 residues. The CDR3 bases are TGTGCCAGCAGTTACTCTGGGGGGGGAAAATACACTGAAGCTTTCTTT. Translation gives CASSYSGGGKYTEAFF.

This clone was seen a few times. The chain combines TRBV7-2 with TRBJ1-2, with TRBD1 matching 8 bases. The V gene end was trimmed by 4 bases and the J gene end by 9 bases; junction bases not matched to a gene: 7. This CDR3 comprises 13 residues. CDR1 is SGHTA, CDR2 FQGNSA, per germline. CDR3 region: CASSSRTGSSYTF. DNA for the CDR3: TGTGCCAGCAGCTCTCGGACAGGGAGTAGCTACACCTTC.

This CDR3 is CASSLRTGPNSPLHF. CDR3 coding DNA: TGTGCCAGCAGCTTAAGGACAGGGCCTAATTCACCCCTCCACTTT. The rearrangement joins TRBV7-2 to TRBJ1-6; 8 nucleotides line up with TRBD1. In germline, CDR1 is SGHTA, CDR2 FQGNSA. V gave up 2 bases and J gave up 6 bases; unmatched junction bases: 3. The CDR3 runs 15 residues. Based on the CDR3 plus reference TRBV7-2 and TRBJ1-6, the full variable domain is GAGVSQSPSNKVTEKGKDVELRCDPISGHTALYWYRQSLGQGLEFLIYFQGNSAPDKSGLPSDRFSAERTGGSVSTLTIQRTQQEDSAVYLCASSLRTGPNSPLHFGNGTRLTVT.

The CDR3 spells CAIALEQETQYF. The CDR3 DNA sequence: TGTGCCATCGCACTTGAACAAGAGACCCAGTACTTC. The chain links TRBV10-3 to TRBJ2-5; no reliable D call. Per germline, CDR1 ENHRY and CDR2 SYGVKD. V lost 8 bases and J 2 bases, leaving 9 bases between the germline ends. CDR3 length equals 12 residues.

About this clone: At one of its ends the junction is not consistent with the germline gene, which may arise from a read error. The chain carries TRBV10-1 and TRBJ1-5; 10 nucleotides align to TRBD1. From germline, CDR1 is WNHNN and CDR2 SYGVQD (reference sequence). The CDR3 runs 18 residues. The CDR3, as DNA: TGCGCCGGACCCGCAATCCCACCGGGACAGGGGCCCAATCGGCCCCAGCATTTT. Residues: CAGPAIPPGQGPNRPQHF.

This chain links TRBV6-5 with TRBJ2-5, with 10 nucleotides matching TRBD1. This CDR3 region has 15 residues. Germline V CDR1 and CDR2: MNHEY, SVGAGI. V was pared by 6 bases and J by 4 bases, with 8 bases of the junction left unmatched. Here the CDR3 reads CASRGGTGESETQYF. The CDR3 bases are TGTGCCAGCAGGGGGGGGACAGGGGAGTCAGAGACCCAGTACTTC.

This clone appeared a single time. V and J are TRBV18 and TRBJ1-1; 7 bases align to TRBD1. The J segment lost 4 bases and the V segment lost 6 bases, leaving 11 bases of the junction unmatched. Germline CDR1 KGHSH, CDR2 LQKENI. This CDR3 is 15 amino acids long. CDR3 region: CASSRLQGRGTEAFF. Written as DNA, the CDR3 is TGTGCCAGCTCGCGTCTACAGGGGCGGGGCACTGAAGCTTTCTTT. Filled out from reference TRBV18 and TRBJ1-1, the complete variable domain reads NAGVMQNPRHLVRRRGQEARLRCSPMKGHSHVYWYRQLPEEGLKFMVYLQKENIIDESGMPKERFSAEFPKEGPSILRIQQVVRGDSAAYFCASSRLQGRGTEAFFGQGTRLTVV.